A selection of T cell receptor beta chains follows, all from one sample in a study of T cell repertoires in cytomegalovirus infection. TCRdb ran MiXCR on the reads and lists one entry per CDR3 protein. This table has just under 550,000 distinct CDR3 sequences, more than 25% appearing once. The material sequenced was PBMCs. Receptors originate from a human donor in good health (CMV status not recorded). Some clones in this sample may be carry-over from other donors' samples. Both conserved end residues are part of each CDR3. Fields, in order: D gene, clone size, V gene, J gene, CDR3 protein, CDR3 DNA. The D gene is left open where the match is weak. Size is omitted from some rows. Given values are once, few, many or a class for expanded clones.

NA	NA	TRBV4-2	TRBJ2-2	CASSQDENTGELFF	TGTGCCAGCAGCCAAGATGAGAACACCGGGGAGCTGTTTTTT
TRBD2	NA	TRBV24-1	TRBJ2-2	CATRTSAGTGELFF	TGTGCCACCAGGACTAGCGCTGGCACCGGGGAGCTGTTTTTT
NA	NA	TRBV11-1	TRBJ2-7	CASSLDRGGEQYF	TGTGCCAGCAGCTTAGACAGGGGAGGCGAGCAGTACTTC
NA	few	TRBV27	TRBJ2-7	CASRRRGLSTYEQYF	TGTGCCAGCAGACGAAGGGGACTGTCCACCTACGAGCAGTACTTC
NA	many	TRBV6-2/TRBV6-3	TRBJ1-5	CASSYAGSNQPQHF	TGTGCCAGCAGTTACGCGGGAAGCAATCAGCCCCAGCATTTT
TRBD1	NA	TRBV14	TRBJ1-2	CASSQMGQESGYTF	TGTGCCAGCAGCCAAATGGGACAGGAGAGTGGCTACACCTTC
NA	NA	TRBV12-3/TRBV12-4	TRBJ1-1	CASSLTASNTEAFF	TGTGCCAGCAGTTTGACAGCAAGTAACACTGAAGCTTTCTTT
NA	NA	TRBV12-3/TRBV12-4	TRBJ2-1	CASSSTRGEQFF	TGTGCCAGCAGTTCGACTAGAGGTGAGCAGTTCTTC
TRBD1	NA	TRBV5-6	TRBJ1-6	CASSPDNRGPSPLHF	TGTGCCAGCAGCCCGGATAACAGGGGGCCGTCACCCCTCCACTTT
NA	many	TRBV28	TRBJ2-5	CASRFSRGGQETQYF	TGTGCCAGCCGATTTAGCAGGGGAGGACAAGAGACCCAGTACTTC
NA	few	TRBV20-1	TRBJ2-1	CSAAIGLSEQFF	TGCAGTGCTGCCATCGGGCTTAGTGAGCAGTTCTTC
TRBD2	NA	TRBV11-1	TRBJ2-7	CASSLVGEGLYEQYF	TGTGCCAGCAGCTTAGTCGGGGAGGGCCTCTACGAGCAGTACTTC
NA	many	TRBV7-2	TRBJ2-1	CASSLDLKGEQFF	TGTGCCAGCAGCTTAGACCTCAAGGGAGAGCAGTTCTTC
NA	NA	TRBV6-1	TRBJ1-1	CASTHRTEAFF	TGTGCCAGCACCCATCGGACTGAAGCTTTCTTT
NA	NA	TRBV19	TRBJ2-1	CASSKRGGTNEQFF	TGTGCCAGTAGTAAGAGGGGAGGTACGAATGAGCAGTTCTTC
TRBD1	few	TRBV4-1	TRBJ1-2	CASSGQGGVGYGYTF	TGCGCCAGCAGCGGACAGGGGGGGGTAGGCTATGGCTACACCTTC
NA	NA	TRBV7-9	TRBJ2-2	CASSFRVDGELFF	TGTGCCAGCAGCTTTCGGGTCGACGGGGAGCTGTTTTTT
NA	NA	TRBV10-3	TRBJ2-3	CAISEAGRGSDTQYF	TGTGCCATCAGTGAGGCGGGACGGGGGTCAGATACGCAGTATTTT
TRBD2	NA	TRBV4-1	TRBJ2-3	CASSQDAGGLGDTQYF	TGCGCCAGCAGCCAAGATGCGGGAGGGCTGGGAGATACGCAGTATTTT
TRBD2	NA	TRBV27	TRBJ2-7	CASSTRLAGEPYEQYF	TGTGCCAGCAGTACTCGACTAGCGGGAGAACCCTACGAGCAGTACTTC
NA	many	TRBV7-3	TRBJ1-1	CASSSTGRNTEAFF	TGTGCCAGCAGCTCGACAGGTCGGAACACTGAAGCTTTCTTT
NA	NA	TRBV11-2	TRBJ2-4	CASSLGLRNIQYF	TGTGCCAGCAGCTTAGGGCTTCGGAACATTCAGTACTTC
NA	many	TRBV5-3	TRBJ2-1	CASSLDPSSYNEQFF	TGTGCCAGCAGCTTGGACCCCAGCTCCTACAATGAGCAGTTCTTC
TRBD2	NA	TRBV10-3	TRBJ2-5	CAISDGTTDQETQYF	TGTGCCATCAGTGACGGGACTACCGATCAAGAGACCCAGTACTTC
NA	NA	TRBV27	TRBJ1-5	CASSPTGLLNQPQHF	TGTGCCAGCAGCCCTACAGGGCTGCTCAATCAGCCCCAGCATTTT
TRBD1	NA	TRBV19	TRBJ1-5	CASNRGQSDQPQHF	TGTGCCAGTAACAGGGGGCAGTCTGACCAGCCCCAGCATTTT
NA	NA	TRBV2	TRBJ1-2	CASSDQDSGGYTF	TGTGCCAGCAGTGACCAGGACTCTGGTGGCTACACCTTC
TRBD1	NA	TRBV18	TRBJ2-5	CASSPGTGMRETQYF	TGTGCCAGCTCACCCGGGACAGGAATGCGGGAGACCCAGTACTTC
NA	few	TRBV6-5	TRBJ1-3	CASRGSGNTIYF	TGTGCCAGCAGGGGCTCTGGAAACACCATATATTTT
TRBD2	NA	TRBV18	TRBJ2-2	CASSGAGTSGRSSGELFF	TGTGCCAGCTCAGGAGCCGGGACTAGCGGGAGATCGTCCGGGGAGCTGTTTTTT
NA	few	TRBV7-9	TRBJ2-4	CASRGVENIQYF	TGTGCCAGCAGAGGTGTAGAAAACATTCAGTACTTC
TRBD1	few	TRBV24-1	TRBJ2-4	CATSPGTAKNIQYF	TGTGCCACCTCCCCCGGGACAGCGAAAAACATTCAGTACTTC
NA	NA	TRBV12-3/TRBV12-4	TRBJ2-3	CASSRGLPTHTDTQYF	TGTGCCAGCAGTCGGGGACTCCCCACCCACACAGATACGCAGTATTTT
TRBD2	few	TRBV20-1	TRBJ2-5	CSARDLGTSGWYQETQYF	TGCAGTGCTAGAGATCTTGGGACTAGCGGTTGGTACCAAGAGACCCAGTACTTC
NA	NA	TRBV7-9	TRBJ2-7	CASMSVGEQYF	TGTGCCAGCATGTCGGTGGGCGAGCAGTACTTC
TRBD1	many	TRBV12-3/TRBV12-4	TRBJ1-2	CASSVTGRGGGYTF	TGTGCCAGCAGTGTGACAGGGCGAGGAGGAGGCTACACCTTC
NA	NA	TRBV4-3	TRBJ2-7	CASSQEPRSYEQYF	TGCGCCAGCAGCCAAGAACCGAGGTCCTACGAGCAGTACTTC
NA	NA	TRBV15	TRBJ2-1	CATSNLYGTQDEQFF	TGTGCCACCAGCAACCTCTACGGGACTCAGGATGAGCAGTTCTTC
NA	NA	TRBV6-5	TRBJ2-2	CASSLGRGPTGELFF	TGTGCCAGCAGTTTGGGCAGGGGCCCCACCGGGGAGCTGTTTTTT
TRBD1	NA	TRBV5-1	TRBJ1-1	CGSSRVTGGGTEAFF	TGCGGCAGCAGCAGAGTAACAGGGGGCGGCACTGAAGCTTTCTTT
NA	NA	TRBV12-3/TRBV12-4	TRBJ2-1	CASSLGAGGLNEQFF	TGTGCCAGCAGTTTAGGGGCCGGCGGCCTAAATGAGCAGTTCTTC
TRBD2	NA	TRBV10-3	TRBJ2-1	CAISRQTSGIYEQFF	TGTGCCATCAGTCGGCAGACTAGCGGGATATATGAGCAGTTCTTC
TRBD1	few	TRBV7-9	TRBJ1-1	CASSPTPAEGAAFF	TGTGCCAGCAGCCCCACCCCCGCAGAGGGGGCGGCTTTCTTT
NA	few	TRBV5-1	TRBJ2-5	CASSPGRTQETQYF	TGCGCCAGCAGCCCGGGACGGACCCAAGAGACCCAGTACTTC
TRBD2	NA	TRBV10-1	TRBJ2-3	CASSDLAGTDTQYF	TGCGCCAGCAGTGATCTAGCGGGTACAGATACGCAGTATTTT
TRBD1	NA	TRBV12-3/TRBV12-4	TRBJ1-2	CASSLAPGQGSYGYTF	TGTGCCAGCAGTTTAGCACCGGGACAGGGGTCCTATGGCTACACCTTC
NA	NA	TRBV29-1	TRBJ1-1	CSVARRLNTEAFF	TGCAGCGTTGCCCGGCGGCTGAACACTGAAGCTTTCTTT